This TCR beta chain comes out of a study of beta chain features in type 1 diabetes. General study findings and limits: High-TCR-expressing cells could be over-represented by cDNA sequencing. TCRB CDR3 length was moderately but significantly reduced in all four CD4+ subsets of Type 1 diabetes patients. Any HLA type influence on TCRB rearrangement was left unresolved here.

Remarks on this clone: Its specificity is unknown.

V lost 2 bases and J lost 6, with 13 bases in between. The CDR3 spans 14 residues. Germline lookup yields CDR1 GTSNPN and CDR2 SVGIG (reference sequence). Sequencing targeted expressed TCRB transcripts, as all isolated RNA had been reverse transcribed. Reads from naive, central memory and regulatory T cell samples averaged around 3.7 million. Assay: immunoSEQ multiplex PCR; the TCRdb copy retains only in-frame clones and omits some. In the table there are approximately 360,000 clones, around 12% of which are singletons. Via CD45RO/CCR7/CD25/CD127/CD95/CD27, cells of the CD4+ naive, central memory, regulatory and stem cell-like memory subsets were sorted.

This clonotype was obtained from a woman aged 18 to 35 with type 1 diabetes. Sample: naive CD4+ T cells from blood. The chain employs TRBV30 and TRBJ1-4; D gene uncertain. DNA for the CDR3: TGTGCCTGGAGTCTATCTGGGAGTCATGAAAAACTGTTTTTT. Translating it yields CAWSLSGSHEKLFF.